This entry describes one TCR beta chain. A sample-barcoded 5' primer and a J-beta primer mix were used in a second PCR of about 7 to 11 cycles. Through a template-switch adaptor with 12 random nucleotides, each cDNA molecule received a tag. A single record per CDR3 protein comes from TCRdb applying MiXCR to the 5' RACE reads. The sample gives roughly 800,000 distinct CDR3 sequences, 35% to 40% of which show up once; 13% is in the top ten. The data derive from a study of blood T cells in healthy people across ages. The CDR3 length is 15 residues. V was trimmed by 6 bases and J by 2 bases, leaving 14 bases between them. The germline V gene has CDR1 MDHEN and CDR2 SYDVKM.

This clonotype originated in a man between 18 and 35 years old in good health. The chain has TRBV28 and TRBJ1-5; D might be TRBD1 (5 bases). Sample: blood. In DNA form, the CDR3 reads TGTGCCAGCAGCCGGGAGGGGATGCGCAATCAGCCCCAGCATTTT. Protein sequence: CASSREGMRNQPQHF.